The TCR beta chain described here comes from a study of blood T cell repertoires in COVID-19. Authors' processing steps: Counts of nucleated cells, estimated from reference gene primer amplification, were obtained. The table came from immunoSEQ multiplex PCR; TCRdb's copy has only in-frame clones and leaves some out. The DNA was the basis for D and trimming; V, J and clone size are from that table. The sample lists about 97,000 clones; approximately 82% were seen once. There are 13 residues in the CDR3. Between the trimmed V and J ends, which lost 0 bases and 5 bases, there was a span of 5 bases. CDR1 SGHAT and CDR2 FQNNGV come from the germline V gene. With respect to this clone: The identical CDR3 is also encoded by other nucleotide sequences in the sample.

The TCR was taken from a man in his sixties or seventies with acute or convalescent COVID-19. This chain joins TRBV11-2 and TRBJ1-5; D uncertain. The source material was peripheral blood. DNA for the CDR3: TGTGCCAGCAGCTTAGATCGAGATCAGCCCCAGCATTTT. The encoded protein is CASSLDRDQPQHF.